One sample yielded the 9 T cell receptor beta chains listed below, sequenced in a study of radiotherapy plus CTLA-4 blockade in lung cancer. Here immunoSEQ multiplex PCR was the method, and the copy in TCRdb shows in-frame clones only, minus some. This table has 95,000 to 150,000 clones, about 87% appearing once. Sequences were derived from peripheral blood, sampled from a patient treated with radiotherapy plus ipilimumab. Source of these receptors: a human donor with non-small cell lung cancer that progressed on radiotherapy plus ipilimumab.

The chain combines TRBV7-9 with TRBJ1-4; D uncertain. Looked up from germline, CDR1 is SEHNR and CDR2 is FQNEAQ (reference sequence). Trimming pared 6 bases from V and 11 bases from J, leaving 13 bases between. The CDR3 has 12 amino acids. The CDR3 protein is CASSPDQEKLFF. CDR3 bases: TGTGCCAGCAGTCCTGACCAGGAGAAACTGTTTTTT.

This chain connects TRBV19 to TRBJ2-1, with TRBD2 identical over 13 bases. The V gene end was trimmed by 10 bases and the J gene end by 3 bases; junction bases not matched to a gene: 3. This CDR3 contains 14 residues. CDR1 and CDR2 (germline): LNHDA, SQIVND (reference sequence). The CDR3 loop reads CATLAGGVYNEQFF. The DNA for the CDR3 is TGTGCCACACTAGCGGGAGGGGTCTACAATGAGCAGTTCTTC.

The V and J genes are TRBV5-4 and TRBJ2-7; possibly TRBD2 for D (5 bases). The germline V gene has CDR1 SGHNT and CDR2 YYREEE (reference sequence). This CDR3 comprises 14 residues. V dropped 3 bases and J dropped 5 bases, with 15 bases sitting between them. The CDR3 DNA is TGTGCCAGCAGCTCCAAAGCAACTAGTAACGAGCAGTACTTC. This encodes CASSSKATSNEQYF.

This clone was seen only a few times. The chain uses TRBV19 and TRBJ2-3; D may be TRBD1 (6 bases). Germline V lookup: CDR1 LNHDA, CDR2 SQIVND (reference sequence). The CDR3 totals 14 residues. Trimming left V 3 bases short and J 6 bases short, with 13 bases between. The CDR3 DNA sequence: TGTGCCAGTAGTATGGGAACAGGGTGGGATACGCAGTATTTT. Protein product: CASSMGTGWDTQYF. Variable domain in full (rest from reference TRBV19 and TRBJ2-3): DGGITQSPKYLFRKEGQNVTLSCEQNLNHDAMYWYRQDPGQGLRLIYYSQIVNDFQKGDIAEGYSVSREKKESFPLTVTSAQKNPTAFYLCASSMGTGWDTQYFGPGTRLTVL.

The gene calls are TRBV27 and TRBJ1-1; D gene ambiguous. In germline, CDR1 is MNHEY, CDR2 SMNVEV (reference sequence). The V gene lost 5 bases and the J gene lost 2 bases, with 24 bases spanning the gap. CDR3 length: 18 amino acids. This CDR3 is CASSLMRDQYKRNTEAFF. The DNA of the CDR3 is TGTGCCAGCAGTCTTATGCGGGATCAATATAAGAGAAACACTGAAGCTTTCTTT.

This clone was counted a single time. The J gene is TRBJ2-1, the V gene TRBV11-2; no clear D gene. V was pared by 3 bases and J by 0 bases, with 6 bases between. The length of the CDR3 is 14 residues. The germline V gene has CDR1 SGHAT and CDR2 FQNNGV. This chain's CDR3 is CASSLGFSYNEQFF. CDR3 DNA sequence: TGTGCCAGCAGCTTGGGATTCTCCTACAATGAGCAGTTCTTC.

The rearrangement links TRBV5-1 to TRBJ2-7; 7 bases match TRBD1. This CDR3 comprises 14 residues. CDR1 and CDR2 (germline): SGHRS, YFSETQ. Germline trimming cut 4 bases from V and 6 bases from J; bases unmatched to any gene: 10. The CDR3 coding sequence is TGCGCCAGCAGCCCGGGGACAGTTGGTAGCGAGCAGTACTTC. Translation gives CASSPGTVGSEQYF.

The DNA of the CDR3 is TGTGCCAGCAAGAGGGCAACTTACAATGAGCAGTTCTTC. This codes for CASKRATYNEQFF. The rearrangement joins TRBV6-5 to TRBJ2-1, with TRBD2 as a possible D gene (5 bases). CDR3 length: 13 residues. Germline CDR1 and CDR2: MNHEY and SVGAGI. Trimming removed 7 bases at V and 4 bases at J, with 11 bases between.

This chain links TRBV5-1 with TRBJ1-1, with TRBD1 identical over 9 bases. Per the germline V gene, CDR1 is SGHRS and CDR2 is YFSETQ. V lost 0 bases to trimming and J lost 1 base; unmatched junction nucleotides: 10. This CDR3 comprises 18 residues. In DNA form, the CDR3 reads TGCGCCAGCAGCTTGGACTTAAATACAGGGGGCTGGAACACTGAAGCTTTCTTT. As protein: CASSLDLNTGGWNTEAFF.